Listed here is a single TCR beta chain. Roughly 0.45 to 1 ug RNA was reverse transcribed with random hexamers. TCRdb itself ran the immunoSEQ multiplex PCR reads through MiXCR, one entry per CDR3 protein. The sample lists 150,000 to 250,000 distinct CDR3 sequences, about 95% occurring once. This sample is drawn from a study of CD8 T cells in Susac syndrome. The CDR3 is made up of 13 amino acids. Trimming took off 2 bases at V and 0 bases at J, with 5 bases between the two ends. Looked up from germline, CDR1 is GTSNPN and CDR2 is SVGIG (reference sequence). The T cells that were sequenced for TCR beta were CD8+ and CD4+ cells from blood. It was negative isolation that provided the CD8+ and CD4+ T cells, whereas TEMRA cells were enriched by FACS.

This rearrangement joins TRBV30 to TRBJ1-5; D is ambiguous. The sequence derives from a human donor with multiple sclerosis. Sequencing was done on a sample of CD4+ T cells from PBMCs. Here the CDR3 DNA reads TGTGCCTGGAGTCCGTATAGCAATCAGCCCCAGCATTTT. Its protein product is CAWSPYSNQPQHF.